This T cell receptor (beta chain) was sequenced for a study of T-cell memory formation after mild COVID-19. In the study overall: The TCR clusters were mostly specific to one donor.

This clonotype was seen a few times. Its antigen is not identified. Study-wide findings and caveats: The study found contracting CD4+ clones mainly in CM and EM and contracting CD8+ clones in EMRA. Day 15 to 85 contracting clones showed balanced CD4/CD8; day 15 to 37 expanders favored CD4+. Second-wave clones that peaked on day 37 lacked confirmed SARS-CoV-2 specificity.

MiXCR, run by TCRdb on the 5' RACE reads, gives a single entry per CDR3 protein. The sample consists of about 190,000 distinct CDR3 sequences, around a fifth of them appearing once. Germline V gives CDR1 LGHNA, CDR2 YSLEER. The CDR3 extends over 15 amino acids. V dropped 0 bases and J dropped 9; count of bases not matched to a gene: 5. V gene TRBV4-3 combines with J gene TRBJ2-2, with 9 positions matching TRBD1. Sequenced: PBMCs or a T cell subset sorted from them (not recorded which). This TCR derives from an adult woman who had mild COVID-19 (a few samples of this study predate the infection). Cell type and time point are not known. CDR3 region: CASSQEWDREWELFF. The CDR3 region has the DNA TGCGCCAGCAGCCAAGAATGGGACAGGGAATGGGAGCTGTTTTTT.